This T cell receptor (beta chain) was sequenced in a study of cytomegalovirus exposure and HLA in healthy donors. General study findings and limits: In a later analysis, TCR beta V- and J-gene trimming was associated with a missense DCLRE1C variant. TCR beta sequences numbering some 17,000 were associated with HLA alleles at 0.05 false discovery rate in a later analysis. CMV antigen specificity of a few CMV-associated chains was confirmed in vitro. In a later analysis, donors in an Asian-associated ancestry cluster reportedly had fewer N-insertions in productive TCRs than the cohort mean.

With regard to this clone: The antigen remains undetermined.

The study ran its PCR with 60 Vbeta and 13 Jbeta primers. Sequencing used immunoSEQ multiplex PCR; TCRdb keeps in-frame clones, though not all of them. The sample lists around 100,000 clones; about 80% were seen once. The sequenced material came from PBMCs. This clonotype was sampled from a woman aged 40 to 50 in good health and CMV-seronegative.

Written as DNA, the CDR3 is TGTGCCATCAGTGTCATAGGGACTAGCTCATCCTACGAGCAGTACTTC. Translating it yields CAISVIGTSSSYEQYF. The rearrangement uses TRBV10-3 and TRBJ2-7, with 9 nucleotides matching TRBD2. The germline gives CDR1 ENHRY, CDR2 SYGVKD. The CDR3 has 16 amino acids. V trimming: 4 bases; J trimming: 1 base; junction bases outside the gene matches: 8.